One and the same sample provided the 21 T cell receptor beta chains below, sequenced in a study of radiation and T cells in renal cell carcinoma (dated by TCRdb to 2020 to 2022). What this sample's time point label stands for: baseline pretreatment blood. Sample treatment or condition, as interpreted from the label and publication: 15 Gy SBRT to primary tumor, nephrectomy 4 weeks later. The protocol used for the library was the immunoSEQ multiplex PCR assay. Sourced from immuneACCESS, this table was stored by TCRdb with only in-frame sequences that have V and J called. A share of the clones is absent; for the studies checked, an unresolved V gene accounts for under half, and the remainder has no known explanation. This sample holds 140,000 or so clones; 88% were observed only once. The top ten constitute more than 10% of the sample. The material sequenced was blood, taken from a patient whose treatment included radiotherapy and nephrectomy. The source is a woman between 50 and 59 years old with renal cell carcinoma.

This clone was counted at least ten times. The same CDR3 arises from other DNA sequences in this sample as well. V is TRBV25-1 and J is TRBJ2-5; unclear D gene. The CDR3 has 13 amino acids. Germline CDR1 MGHDK, CDR2 SYGVNS. Trimming took 3 bases from V and 1 from J, leaving 6 bases between them. DNA for the CDR3: TGTGCCAGCAGTGAGACACCCCAAGAGACCCAGTACTTC. Protein: CASSETPQETQYF. Full variable domain (missing parts from reference TRBV25-1 and TRBJ2-5): EADIYQTPRYLVIGTGKKITLECSQTMGHDKMYWYQQDPGMELHLIHYSYGVNSTEKGDLSSESTVSRIRTEHFPLTLESARPSHTSQYLCASSETPQETQYFGPGTRLLVL.

This chain connects TRBV7-8 to TRBJ1-2, with a possible D match to TRBD1 (6 bases). The CDR3 sequence is 14 residues long. Germline-derived CDR1 and CDR2 are SGHVS and FQNEAQ. With 7 bases removed from V and 7 bases from J, the gap between germline ends came to 19 bases. The CDR3 coding sequence is TGTGCCAGCACCAATTCAAGGGGGGGGCTTGGCTACACCTTC. Its translation: CASTNSRGGLGYTF. Looking up the rest from reference TRBV7-8 and TRBJ1-2 gives the full variable domain: GAGVSQSPRYKVAKRGQDVALRCDPISGHVSLFWYQQALGQGPEFLTYFQNEAQLDKSGLPSDRFFAERPEGSVSTLKIQRTQQEDSAVYLCASTNSRGGLGYTFGSGTRLTVV.

The chain links TRBV6-5 to TRBJ2-3; D is possibly TRBD1 (5 bases). Germline CDR1 reads MNHEY; CDR2 reads SVGAGI. V lost 5 bases, J lost 2 bases, and 11 bases lay in between. The CDR3 runs to 14 residues. CDR3 sequence reads: CASSVGRATDTQYF. CDR3 DNA: TGTGCCAGCAGTGTGGGCAGGGCCACAGATACGCAGTATTTT.

The table lists this clone with a few counts. The chain combines TRBV30 with TRBJ1-1; D is unclear. With 3 bases removed from V and 1 base from J, the gap between germline ends came to 9 bases. CDR1 and CDR2 from the germline V gene are GTSNPN and SVGIG (reference sequence). The CDR3 runs 13 residues. This CDR3 reads CAWRLGSNTEAFF. The CDR3, as DNA: TGTGCCTGGAGGCTGGGATCGAACACTGAAGCTTTCTTT. The full variable domain, rest sourced from reference TRBV30 and TRBJ1-1, is SQTIHQWPATLVQPVGSPLSLECTVEGTSNPNLYWYRQAAGRGLQLLFYSVGIGQISSEVPQNLSASRPQDRQFILSSKKLLLSDSGFYLCAWRLGSNTEAFFGQGTRLTVV.

This chain uses TRBV5-1 with TRBJ2-7; 7 bases map to TRBD1. V was pared by 4 bases and J by 7 bases, with 11 bases of the junction left unmatched. The CDR3 covers 14 residues. Germline CDR1 SGHRS, CDR2 YFSETQ. For the CDR3, the DNA is TGCGCCAGCAGCCGTCCGACAGGGACGGGTGAGCAGTACTTC. Translating gives CASSRPTGTGEQYF.

This chain uses TRBV23-1 with TRBJ2-7, with D maybe TRBD1 (5 bases). TRBV23-1 is reported as an ORF; its role is uncertain. V was trimmed by 0 bases and J by 9 bases, leaving 21 bases between them. The CDR3 contains 16 residues. The CDR3 coding sequence is TGCGCCAGCAGTCAATCCTATTCACGCAGGGATAGTCGGCAGTACTTC. Translation gives CASSQSYSRRDSRQYF.

The rearrangement links TRBV5-1 to TRBJ2-2; D call uncertain. This CDR3 has 12 amino acids. Germline CDR1 SGHRS, CDR2 YFSETQ. Between the trimmed V and J ends, which lost 4 bases and 2 bases, there was a span of 3 bases. The CDR3: CASSPNTGELFF. The DNA for the CDR3 is TGCGCCAGCAGCCCCAACACCGGGGAGCTGTTTTTT.

The chain recombines TRBV12-5 with TRBJ2-7; D tentatively reads TRBD1 or TRBD2 (5 bases each). CDR1 is LGHNT and CDR2 is FRNRAP in the germline V gene. This CDR3 comprises 14 residues. V lost 0 bases to trimming and J lost 6 bases, with 12 bases between them. This chain's CDR3 is CASGLVMGVGEQYF. CDR3 in DNA: TGTGCTAGTGGTTTGGTAATGGGGGTGGGCGAGCAGTACTTC.

J is TRBJ1-1 and V is TRBV30; D unclear. V was clipped by 4 bases and J by 2 bases, with 23 bases between them. The length of the CDR3 is 17 residues. Germline V gives CDR1 GTSNPN, CDR2 SVGIG (reference sequence). Here the CDR3 reads CAWIYLGGRGSNTEAFF. The CDR3 nucleotides are TGTGCCTGGATTTACCTGGGCGGGCGAGGATCAAACACTGAAGCTTTCTTT. Looking up the rest from reference TRBV30 and TRBJ1-1 gives the full variable domain: SQTIHQWPATLVQPVGSPLSLECTVEGTSNPNLYWYRQAAGRGLQLLFYSVGIGQISSEVPQNLSASRPQDRQFILSSKKLLLSDSGFYLCAWIYLGGRGSNTEAFFGQGTRLTVV.

The CDR3 loop is CASAWTQEETQYF. The CDR3 DNA reads TGTGCCAGCGCTTGGACTCAAGAAGAGACCCAGTACTTC. This sequence joins TRBV6-1 and TRBJ2-5; D is perhaps TRBD2 (5 bases). Germline V gives CDR1 MNHNS, CDR2 SASEGT. The CDR3 is 13 residues long. Trimming shortened V by 8 bases and J by 3 bases, and 13 bases separated the two germline ends.

The rearrangement uses TRBV13 and TRBJ2-3, with 10 bases aligning to TRBD2. Germline CDR1 is PRHDT and CDR2 is FYEKMQ (reference sequence). This CDR3 spans 18 amino acids. With 5 bases clipped from V and 6 bases from J, the junction kept 17 bases outside the gene matches. CDR3 residues: CASSRKKRGGLLFDTQYF. Written as DNA, the CDR3 is TGTGCCAGCAGCCGAAAGAAGCGGGGGGGCCTTCTTTTTGATACGCAGTATTTT.

This chain joins TRBV7-9 and TRBJ2-1; D ambiguous. The germline V gene has CDR1 SEHNR and CDR2 FQNEAQ (reference sequence). The CDR3 has 14 residues. Between the trimmed V and J ends, which lost 5 bases and 9 bases, there was a span of 17 bases. CDR3 protein: CASSPRGASSEQFF. CDR3 nucleotides: TGTGCCAGCAGCCCAAGAGGAGCCTCTAGTGAGCAGTTCTTC.

This clone was seen just once. The chain couples TRBV15 to TRBJ2-7; 9 bases agree with TRBD1. Germline CDR1 reads LNHNV; CDR2 reads YYDKDF (reference sequence). This CDR3 contains 13 residues. J was trimmed by 6 bases and V by 6 bases; bases with no gene match: 6. The CDR3 loop reads CATRRDRVGEQYF. The CDR3 bases are TGTGCCACCAGGAGGGACAGGGTTGGCGAGCAGTACTTC. The entire variable domain, with the rest obtained from reference TRBV15 and TRBJ2-7, is as follows: DAMVIQNPRYQVTQFGKPVTLSCSQTLNHNVMYWYQQKSSQAPKLLFHYYDKDFNNEADTPDNFQSRRPNTSFCFLDIRSPGLGDTAMYLCATRRDRVGEQYFGPGTRLTVT.

The rearrangement links TRBV5-5 to TRBJ2-2, with D possibly TRBD2 on 6 matching bases. Germline loops: CDR1 SGHKS, CDR2 YYEKEE (reference sequence). Trimming left V 4 bases short and J 1 base short, with 14 bases between. CDR3 length: 16 residues. In DNA form, the CDR3 reads TGTGCCAGCAGCCGGATCGGGACTCAGAACACCGGGGAGCTGTTTTTT. It yields the protein CASSRIGTQNTGELFF.

The chain recombines TRBV19 with TRBJ1-3; D gene unclear. CDR1 is LNHDA and CDR2 is SQIVND in the germline V gene (reference sequence). The CDR3 runs 19 residues. Between the trimmed V and J ends, which lost 5 bases and 0 bases, there was a span of 23 bases. Here the CDR3 reads CASSLIRRTGGFSGNTIYF. The CDR3 DNA is TGTGCCAGTAGTCTGATACGACGGACCGGCGGTTTCTCTGGAAACACCATATATTTT. The full variable domain, its missing parts supplied by reference TRBV19 and TRBJ1-3, is DGGITQSPKYLFRKEGQNVTLSCEQNLNHDAMYWYRQDPGQGLRLIYYSQIVNDFQKGDIAEGYSVSREKKESFPLTVTSAQKNPTAFYLCASSLIRRTGGFSGNTIYFGEGSWLTVV.

Only a few counts were recorded for this clone. The chain couples TRBV12-5 to TRBJ2-5, with D hard to call. The CDR3 spans 13 residues. Germline values: CDR1 LGHNT, CDR2 FRNRAP. The V gene lost 6 bases and the J gene lost 3 bases, with 11 bases spanning the gap. CDR3 in amino acids: CASGKPEKETQYF. In DNA, the CDR3 is TGTGCTAGTGGGAAACCAGAGAAAGAGACCCAGTACTTC.

The chain combines TRBV7-9 with TRBJ1-6; no reliable D call. From germline, CDR1 is SEHNR and CDR2 FQNEAQ (reference sequence). V gave up 11 bases and J gave up 0 bases, with 11 bases separating them. CDR3 length equals 14 residues. Here the CDR3 reads CAAGGRSYNSPLHF. In nucleotides, the CDR3 is TGTGCCGCAGGAGGACGCTCCTATAATTCACCCCTCCACTTT. The full variable domain, rest sourced from reference TRBV7-9 and TRBJ1-6, is DTGVSQNPRHKITKRGQNVTFRCDPISEHNRLYWYRQTLGQGPEFLTYFQNEAQLEKSRLLSDRFSAERPKGSFSTLEIQRTEQGDSAMYLCAAGGRSYNSPLHFGNGTRLTVT.

The chain recombines TRBV2 with TRBJ2-1; D uncertain. The CDR3 runs 17 residues. The germline gives CDR1 SNHLY, CDR2 FYNNEI. Trimming took off 7 bases at V and 9 bases at J, with 28 bases between the two ends. CDR3 residues: CASIGMSRTPTVGEQFF. DNA for the CDR3: TGTGCCAGCATAGGGATGTCGAGGACGCCGACCGTGGGTGAGCAGTTCTTC.

V is TRBV12-5 and J is TRBJ2-3; 9 positions agree with TRBD2. The CDR3 consists of 15 residues. V was pared by 4 bases and J by 7 bases, with 9 bases of the junction left unmatched. The germline gives CDR1 LGHNT, CDR2 FRNRAP. The CDR3 nucleotides read TGTGCTAGTGGTTCCGGCGGGGGGGGCCTTCATACGCAGTATTTT. Protein sequence: CASGSGGGGLHTQYF.

V usage is TRBV20-1 and J usage is TRBJ1-1, with D perhaps matching TRBD1 (5 bases). CDR3 length: 11 amino acids. Per the germline V gene, CDR1 is DFQATT and CDR2 is SNEGSKA (reference sequence). V dropped 4 bases and J dropped 4 bases, with 7 bases sitting between them. The CDR3 sequence: CSATGFTEAFF. The CDR3, as DNA: TGCAGTGCTACAGGGTTCACTGAAGCTTTCTTT.

V is TRBV27 and J is TRBJ1-3; D remains unclear. CDR1 and CDR2 (germline): MNHEY, SMNVEV (reference sequence). The ends were cut back, 0 bases at V and 9 bases at J, with 15 bases in the middle. This CDR3 spans 15 amino acids. CDR3 nucleotide sequence: TGTGCCAGCAGTTTATCGTCCGGAGGGTTTGGCACCATATATTTT. Translation: CASSLSSGGFGTIYF.